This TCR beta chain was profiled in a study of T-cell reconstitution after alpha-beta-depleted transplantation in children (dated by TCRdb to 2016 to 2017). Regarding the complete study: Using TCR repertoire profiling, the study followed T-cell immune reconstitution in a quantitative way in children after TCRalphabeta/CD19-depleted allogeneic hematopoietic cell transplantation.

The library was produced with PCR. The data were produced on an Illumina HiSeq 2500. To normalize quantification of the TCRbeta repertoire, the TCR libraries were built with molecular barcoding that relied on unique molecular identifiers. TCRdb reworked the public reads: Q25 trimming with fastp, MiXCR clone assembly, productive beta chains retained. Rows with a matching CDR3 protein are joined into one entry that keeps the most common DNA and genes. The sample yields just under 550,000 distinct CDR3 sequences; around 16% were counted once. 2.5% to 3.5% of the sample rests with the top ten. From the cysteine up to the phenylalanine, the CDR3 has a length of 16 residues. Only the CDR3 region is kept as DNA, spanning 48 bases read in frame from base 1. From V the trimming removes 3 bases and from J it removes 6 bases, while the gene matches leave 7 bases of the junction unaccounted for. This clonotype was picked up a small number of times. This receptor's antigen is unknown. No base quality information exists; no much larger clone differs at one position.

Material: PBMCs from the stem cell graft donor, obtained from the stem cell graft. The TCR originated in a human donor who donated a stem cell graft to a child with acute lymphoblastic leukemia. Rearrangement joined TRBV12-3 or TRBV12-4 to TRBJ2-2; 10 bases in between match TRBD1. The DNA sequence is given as TGTGCCAGCAGTTTTGCGGGACAGGGGCTTTCCGGGGAGCTGTTTTTT. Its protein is CASSFAGQGLSGELFF.